Shown below are 8 T cell receptor beta chains from a single sample sequenced in a study of blood T cells in healthy people across ages. Primers used in a second PCR of about 6 to 11 cycles were a sample-barcoded 5' primer and a J-beta primer mix. TCRdb redid the calling of the 5' RACE reads with MiXCR, one entry per CDR3 protein. Of about 1,500,000 distinct CDR3 sequences in the sample, 42% were seen once. Sequences were obtained from blood. Source of these receptors: a woman aged 18-29 years in good health.

V gene TRBV5-8 combines with J gene TRBJ1-5; D remains unclear. V was pared by 3 bases and J by 4 bases, with 8 bases between. This CDR3 comprises 13 residues. The germline V gene encodes CDR1 SGHTS and CDR2 YDEGEE. The CDR3 bases are TGTGCCAGCAGCTGGGCCTTTAATCAGCCCCAGCATTTT. Amino acid sequence: CASSWAFNQPQHF.

This clonotype was counted between two and nine times. CDR3 protein: CASSLSRAGEKLFF. In nucleotides, the CDR3 is TGTGCCAGCAGCTTATCCAGGGCGGGAGAAAAACTGTTTTTT. The rearrangement joins TRBV7-2 to TRBJ1-4; TRBD1 might be the D (5 bases). In germline, CDR1 is SGHTA, CDR2 FQGNSA. V was clipped by 2 bases and J by 8 bases, with 12 bases between them. The CDR3 runs to 14 residues.

The chain couples TRBV5-1 to TRBJ2-7; D unresolved. In germline, CDR1 is SGHRS, CDR2 YFSETQ. CDR3 length: 16 residues. Trimming shortened V by 0 bases and J by 7 bases, and 20 bases separated the two germline ends. CDR3 region: CASSLESSVGYNEQYF. The CDR3 coding sequence is TGCGCCAGCAGCTTGGAGTCCAGCGTTGGGTACAATGAGCAGTACTTC.

This clonotype was recorded only once. V is TRBV20-1 and J is TRBJ1-2; the D gene is possibly TRBD1 (6 bases). The CDR3 contains 14 residues. Trimming left V 0 bases short and J 5 bases short, with 13 bases between. Germline V CDR1 and CDR2: DFQATT, SNEGSKA (reference sequence). In DNA, the CDR3 is TGCAGTGCTAGAGATCAGACGGGGGCGTATGGCTACACCTTC. Translation: CSARDQTGAYGYTF.

This clonotype occurred a few times. The J gene is TRBJ2-7, the V gene TRBV7-8, with 9 positions matching TRBD1. There are 17 residues in the CDR3. Germline V gives CDR1 SGHVS, CDR2 FQNEAQ. V was clipped by 3 bases and J by 5 bases; unmatched bases: 14. The CDR3 DNA reads as TGTGCCAGCAGCTTTTCTATTGGCGACAGGGGGAAGGACGAGCAGTACTTC. Its protein is CASSFSIGDRGKDEQYF. Using reference TRBV7-8 and TRBJ2-7 for the parts outside the CDR3, the full variable domain is GAGVSQSPRYKVAKRGQDVALRCDPISGHVSLFWYQQALGQGPEFLTYFQNEAQLDKSGLPSDRFFAERPEGSVSTLKIQRTQQEDSAVYLCASSFSIGDRGKDEQYFGPGTRLTVT.

This clonotype was seen a handful of times. V and J are TRBV20-1 and TRBJ2-3, with TRBD2 as a possible D gene (5 bases). The CDR3 contains 15 residues. V was pared by 5 bases and J by 0 bases, with 15 bases between. Germline V gene sequence: CDR1 DFQATT, CDR2 SNEGSKA (reference sequence). CDR3: CSAPPRAPSTDTQYF. As DNA, the CDR3 is TGCAGTGCTCCTCCGCGGGCGCCTAGCACAGATACGCAGTATTTT.

The chain links TRBV27 to TRBJ1-2; D remains unclear. The germline V gene has CDR1 MNHEY and CDR2 SMNVEV (reference sequence). The length of the CDR3 is 14 residues. With 2 bases removed from V and 4 bases from J, the gap between germline ends came to 11 bases. The CDR3, as DNA: TGTGCCAGCAGTTTAGTTCAGAATAGCTATGGCTACACCTTC. Its protein is CASSLVQNSYGYTF.

This clonotype turned up a few times. V gene TRBV7-2 combines with J gene TRBJ2-5, with TRBD2 matching over 9 bases. Per the germline V gene, CDR1 is SGHTA and CDR2 is FQGNSA. The ends lost 5 bases at V and 5 bases at J; junction bases unmatched: 12. This CDR3 spans 16 amino acids. CDR3 region: CASSPDGGRALETQYF. The CDR3 DNA reads TGTGCCAGCAGCCCAGACGGCGGGAGGGCCCTTGAGACCCAGTACTTC.